This paragraph covers one T cell receptor (beta chain) sequence. Its antigen is as yet unknown. The data are from a study of T cell responses to AZD1222 COVID-19 vaccine. Sequencing used immunoSEQ multiplex PCR; TCRdb keeps in-frame clones, though not all of them. Counted here are tens of thousands of clones, around 90% occurring once; the ten biggest clones make up around 8%. Findings of the study overall: Females made up more of the donors, who were largely white British, and clonal diversity may have come out too low. The reported proportion of spike-specific TCRs targeting unmutated variant regions was nearly half.

Trimming stripped 5 bases from V and 4 bases from J, with 16 bases between. Germline CDR1 is SGHDT and CDR2 is YYEEEE. The CDR3 consists of 16 residues. The origin of this receptor is an adult in good health. The rearrangement joins TRBV5-6 to TRBJ1-6; D may be TRBD1 (5 bases). The source was peripheral blood, collected on day 0 of AZD1222 vaccination. The CDR3 sequence: CASRGRGRFYNSPLHF. The CDR3 region has the DNA TGTGCCAGCAGGGGGAGGGGTCGATTTTATAATTCACCCCTCCACTTT.